The 16 T cell receptor beta chains below were found in one sample sequenced in a study of Graves' ophthalmopathy and Graves' hyperthyroidism. TCR beta CDR3 regions were amplified from RNA transcripts. HTBI-primed RT-PCR formed the first round, and a multiplex PCR formed the second. TCRdb reanalysed the multiplex PCR reads using MiXCR and keeps one entry per CDR3 protein. The sample shows about 420,000 distinct CDR3 sequences, roughly 21% of them seen only once. What was sequenced was peripheral blood. Source of these receptors: a woman younger than 35 with stable Graves' hyperthyroidism.

This clonotype occurred many times. The genes are TRBV24-1 and TRBJ1-2; D may be TRBD1 (5 bases). The germline V gene has CDR1 KGHDR and CDR2 SFDVKD. The CDR3 spans 12 residues. The germline V and J ends were trimmed by 3 bases and 8 bases, with 9 bases remaining between them. The CDR3 region is CATSDGGGGYTF. DNA for the CDR3: TGTGCCACCAGTGATGGGGGAGGCGGCTACACCTTC.

This chain connects TRBV10-3 to TRBJ1-5, with 7 bases fitting TRBD1. CDR1 ENHRY and CDR2 SYGVKD come from the germline V gene. The trim removed 4 bases at V and 0 bases at J, leaving 9 bases unmatched. CDR3 length: 17 residues. DNA of the CDR3: TGTGCCATCAGTGGGTCCCGACAGGGACCTAGCAATCAGCCCCAGCATTTT. It yields the protein CAISGSRQGPSNQPQHF.

The chain combines TRBV5-1 with TRBJ2-5, with TRBD1 matching over 9 bases. Germline V gene lookup returns CDR1 SGHRS and CDR2 YFSETQ. The length of the CDR3 is 14 residues. Trimming cost V 1 base and J 6 bases; bases outside gene matches: 4. The CDR3 sequence is CASSLTGGWQTQYF. CDR3 sequence (DNA): TGCGCCAGCAGCTTGACAGGGGGCTGGCAGACCCAGTACTTC.

For this clonotype: This may be a read error, as it is one base from a much larger clone. V and J are TRBV10-2 and TRBJ1-1; weak D call: TRBD1 (6 bases). In germline, CDR1 is WSHSY, CDR2 SAAADI. Trimming cost V 2 bases and J 4 bases, with 14 bases left between them. The CDR3 runs to 15 residues. The CDR3 coding sequence is TGCGCCAGCAGTGAGCAGGCCAGGGGTTCCACTGAAGCTTTCTTT. This translates into CASSEQARGSTEAFF.

This clonotype appeared many times. This chain connects TRBV30 to TRBJ2-7; 8 bases fit TRBD2. Germline assignment: CDR1 GTSNPN and CDR2 SVGIG (reference sequence). The CDR3 is made up of 13 amino acids. Trimming at V came to 8 bases and at J to 0 bases, leaving 6 bases not matched to a gene. The CDR3 here is CALGSGISYEQYF. The CDR3 bases are TGTGCCCTGGGTAGCGGGATCTCCTACGAGCAGTACTTC.

This clonotype was seen many times. This rearrangement joins TRBV4-2 to TRBJ2-5, with 8 bases identical to TRBD2. The V segment lost 0 bases and the J segment 2 bases; nucleotides outside the gene matches: 11. Germline V gene lookup returns CDR1 LGHNA and CDR2 YNFKEQ. This CDR3 contains 18 residues. DNA of the CDR3: TGTGCCAGCAGCCAAGAGAGTGGGGTAGCGGGAAGGCAAGAGACCCAGTACTTC. Amino acids: CASSQESGVAGRQETQYF.

This clonotype has a count of ten or more. The chain links TRBV6-1 to TRBJ1-1, with D perhaps TRBD1 (5 bases). The CDR3 totals 12 residues. Germline CDR1 reads MNHNS; CDR2 reads SASEGT. V was clipped by 6 bases and J by 8 bases, with 13 bases between them. The CDR3 protein is CASSERQGEAFF. In DNA form, the CDR3 reads TGTGCCAGCAGCGAACGGCAGGGAGAAGCTTTCTTT.

At least ten counts were recorded for this clonotype. This chain links TRBV10-2 with TRBJ2-7, with a tentative D call TRBD2 (6 bases). The CDR3 loop spans 15 amino acids. Germline assignment: CDR1 WSHSY and CDR2 SAAADI. V was shortened by 4 bases and J by 3 bases, with 16 bases between the two germline ends. The DNA for the CDR3 is TGCGCCAGCAGTGGTGCTAGGATGGGACTCTACGAGCAGTACTTC. Its translation is CASSGARMGLYEQYF.

This clonotype has more than one count but fewer than ten. A read error may explain this, as a much larger clone is one base away. J is TRBJ1-1 and V is TRBV29-1; D gene ambiguous. Germline assignment: CDR1 SQVTM and CDR2 ANQGSEA. This CDR3 is 11 amino acids long. The DNA of the CDR3 is TGCAGCGTGGATATAGGAGCTGAAGCTTCCTTT. Encoded protein: CSVDIGAEASF.

This clonotype was detected many times. V and J are TRBV6-1 and TRBJ2-5; tentative D call: TRBD2 (6 bases). Per the germline V gene, CDR1 is MNHNS and CDR2 is SASEGT. The V end was cut by 10 bases, the J end by 3 bases, with 15 bases between. This CDR3 comprises 13 residues. The CDR3 sequence is CATSAASEETQYF. CDR3 nucleotides: TGTGCCACCTCGGCGGCTAGCGAAGAGACCCAGTACTTC.

V gene TRBV28 combines with J gene TRBJ2-7; D not resolved. Looked up from germline, CDR1 is MDHEN and CDR2 is SYDVKM. V gave up 5 bases and J gave up 6 bases, with 11 bases separating them. There are 12 residues in the CDR3. The CDR3 loop is CASSQYLTEQYF. For the CDR3, the DNA is TGTGCCAGCAGTCAATACCTCACCGAGCAGTACTTC. Combining the CDR3 with reference TRBV28 and TRBJ2-7 gives the whole variable domain DVKVTQSSRYLVKRTGEKVFLECVQDMDHENMFWYRQDPGLGLRLIYFSYDVKMKEKGDIPEGYSVSREKKERFSLILESASTNQTSMYLCASSQYLTEQYFGPGTRLTVT.

This clonotype showed up many times. J is TRBJ2-5 and V is TRBV12-3 or TRBV12-4; D might be TRBD2 (5 bases). Trimming pared 3 bases from V and 5 bases from J, leaving 13 bases between. The CDR3 consists of 14 residues. The CDR3 DNA sequence: TGTGCCAGCAGTTTGTCCGGGAAAGCGGAGACCCAGTACTTC. Encoded protein: CASSLSGKAETQYF.

Remarks on this clonotype: This sequence may be a read error, since a much larger clone differs from it by one base. The gene calls are TRBV10-3 and TRBJ2-7; either TRBD1 or TRBD2 may fit D (5 bases each). CDR1 and CDR2 (germline): ENHRY, SYGVKD. This CDR3 contains 13 residues. The CDR3 bases are TGTTCCATCAGGCTGGGACCGGACTACGAGCAGTACTTC. Amino acids: CSIRLGPDYEQYF.

This clonotype appeared a few times. The V and J genes are TRBV5-1 and TRBJ2-2; D perhaps matches TRBD2 (5 bases). The CDR3 is 15 residues long. The ends were cut back, 0 bases at V and 3 bases at J, with 9 bases in the middle. Germline loops: CDR1 SGHRS, CDR2 YFSETQ. The CDR3: CASSLESGYTGELFF. DNA for the CDR3: TGCGCCAGCAGCTTGGAATCGGGATACACCGGGGAGCTGTTTTTT.

This clonotype came up many times. The V gene is TRBV12-3 or TRBV12-4, the J gene TRBJ1-5; D remains ambiguous. CDR3 length equals 13 residues. Between the trimmed V and J ends, which lost 3 bases and 2 bases, there was a span of 5 bases. The CDR3, as DNA: TGTGCCAGCAGTTTCCGCGGCAATCAGCCCCAGCATTTT. The encoded protein is CASSFRGNQPQHF.

This clonotype has ten or more counts. This rearrangement joins TRBV4-1 to TRBJ2-7; tentatively, D is TRBD1 or TRBD2 (5 bases each). Germline CDR1 and CDR2: MGHRA and YSYEKL. The CDR3 totals 10 residues. Trimming removed 11 bases from V and 2 bases from J, with 7 bases in between. DNA of the CDR3: TGCGCCGGGACGACCTACGAGCAGTACTTC. Its translation: CAGTTYEQYF.